A single sample is the source of the 9 T cell receptor beta chains below, sequenced in a study of control samples from healthy donors and cancer patients. Libraries were prepared by immunoSEQ multiplex PCR; TCRdb keeps only in-frame clonotypes and omits some of them. This table holds 71,000 or so clones, nearly 90% found once. The specimen was PBMCs. These receptors all stem from a man in his 60s with lung cancer.

The rearrangement links TRBV5-1 to TRBJ1-2; D might be TRBD1 (5 bases). V lost 1 base and J lost 3, with 10 bases in between. Looked up from germline, CDR1 is SGHRS and CDR2 is YFSETQ. CDR3 length equals 14 residues. CDR3 DNA sequence: TGCGCCAGCAGCTTGAAAGGGGAGGACTATGGCTACACCTTC. Translating it yields CASSLKGEDYGYTF.

The chain recombines TRBV30 with TRBJ1-5; D gene ambiguous. V lost 0 bases and J 0 bases, leaving 15 bases between the germline ends. Germline V gene sequence: CDR1 GTSNPN, CDR2 SVGIG (reference sequence). The CDR3 runs to 17 residues. The CDR3 DNA sequence: TGTGCCTGGAGTGTACGTCCGTTCATTGATAGCAATCAGCCCCAGCATTTT. Its protein is CAWSVRPFIDSNQPQHF.

This rearrangement joins TRBV5-1 to TRBJ2-5; D is undetermined. V shed 0 bases and J shed 4 bases, with 16 bases lying between them. Germline loops: CDR1 SGHRS, CDR2 YFSETQ. The length of the CDR3 is 16 residues. CDR3 nucleotide sequence: TGCGCCAGCAGCTTGGCCAGTAAGACGGTAGGAGAGACCCAGTACTTC. Encoded protein: CASSLASKTVGETQYF.

With respect to this clone: One junction end does not reproduce the germline sequence, and a read error may be involved. The gene calls are TRBV7-3 and TRBJ1-2; maybe TRBD1 (5 bases). The CDR3 has 13 residues. Germline V gene sequence: CDR1 SGHTA, CDR2 FQGTGA. The CDR3 here is CASSLQRTGLFPF. The CDR3 DNA follows: TGTGCCAGCAGCTTACAAAGAACAGGACTTTTCCCCTTC. Full variable domain (remainder filled in from reference TRBV7-3 and TRBJ1-2): GAGVSQTPSNKVTEKGKYVELRCDPISGHTALYWYRQSLGQGPEFLIYFQGTGAADDSGLPNDRFFAVRPEGSVSTLKIQRTERGDSAVYLCASSLQRTGLFPFGSGTRLTVV.

The CDR3 protein is CAISESGTGGTNEKLFF. The DNA of the CDR3 is TGTGCCATCAGTGAGTCCGGGACAGGGGGAACTAATGAAAAACTGTTTTTT. The chain carries TRBV10-3 and TRBJ1-4; 11 positions match TRBD1. The V segment lost 0 bases and the J segment 1 base; nucleotides outside the gene matches: 1. CDR3 length: 17 residues. The germline CDR1 and CDR2 sequences are ENHRY and SYGVKD.

The rearrangement joins TRBV30 to TRBJ2-2; D unresolved. The CDR3 sequence is 14 residues long. Germline V gives CDR1 GTSNPN, CDR2 SVGIG (reference sequence). Trimming left V 4 bases short and J 4 bases short, with 13 bases between. CDR3 DNA: TGTGCCTGGACTAGGGTTCGCAGCACCGGGGAGCTGTTTTTT. It codes for CAWTRVRSTGELFF.

CDR3 region: CASSPRETSGGDTQYF. The DNA for the CDR3 is TGTGCCAGCAGCCCTCGAGAGACTAGCGGGGGGGATACGCAGTATTTT. The chain carries TRBV3-1 (or the pseudogene TRBV3-2) and TRBJ2-3, with 13 positions matching TRBD2. The CDR3 covers 16 residues. Trimming removed 4 bases from V and 6 bases from J; junction bases left unmatched: 7. The germline V gene encodes CDR1 LGHDT and CDR2 YNNKEL (reference sequence).

The chain couples TRBV9 to TRBJ1-1; 7 positions match TRBD1. There are 15 residues in the CDR3. Germline values: CDR1 SGDLS, CDR2 YYNGEE. After removal of 2 bases from V and 0 bases from J, the junction contained 4 bases not matched to a gene. CDR3 nucleotides: TGTGCCAGCAGCGTCCTGACAGGGCTGAACACTGAAGCTTTCTTT. Protein sequence: CASSVLTGLNTEAFF. Full variable domain (rest looked up from reference TRBV9 and TRBJ1-1): DSGVTQTPKHLITATGQRVTLRCSPRSGDLSVYWYQQSLDQGLQFLIQYYNGEERAKGNILERFSAQQFPDLHSELNLSSLELGDSALYFCASSVLTGLNTEAFFGQGTRLTVV.

The V and J genes are TRBV10-2 and TRBJ1-5; no firm D call. The V and J ends lost 2 bases and 6 bases respectively, with 11 bases between them. From germline, CDR1 is WSHSY and CDR2 SAAADI. The CDR3 is made up of 14 amino acids. CDR3 DNA: TGCGCCAGCAGTGAGGCGGGGATGGGTCAGCCCCAGCATTTT. Protein: CASSEAGMGQPQHF.